Presented here are 9 T cell receptor beta chains from one specimen sequenced in a study of OX40 agonist ivuxolimab in advanced cancers. TCRdb's table, derived via immunoSEQ multiplex PCR, lists solely in-frame clones and lacks some. In the table there are 70,000 to 95,000 clones, approximately 85% of which are singletons. The sample here was CD4+ or CD8+ T cells sorted from blood, taken in a trial of the OX40 agonist ivuxolimab. The receptors here all came from an adult with an advanced solid tumor such as melanoma, head and neck, liver or kidney cancer.

This sequence joins TRBV15 and TRBJ1-5; D possibly corresponds to TRBD1 (5 bases). V lost 1 base to trimming and J lost 1 base, with 14 bases between them. Germline assignment: CDR1 LNHNV and CDR2 YYDKDF (reference sequence). The CDR3 has 17 residues. CDR3 coding DNA: TGTGCCACCAGCAGAGGGCCCCTTGGGGCCAGCAATCAGCCCCAGCATTTT. This encodes CATSRGPLGASNQPQHF. The full variable domain, with the rest looked up from reference TRBV15 and TRBJ1-5, is DAMVIQNPRYQVTQFGKPVTLSCSQTLNHNVMYWYQQKSSQAPKLLFHYYDKDFNNEADTPDNFQSRRPNTSFCFLDIRSPGLGDTAMYLCATSRGPLGASNQPQHFGDGTRLSIL.

This chain connects TRBV14 to TRBJ2-3; D possibly corresponds to TRBD2 (5 bases). This CDR3 is built from 17 residues. V lost 3 bases, J lost 5 bases, and 21 bases lay in between. Germline V CDR1 and CDR2: SGHDN, FVKESK. The CDR3 protein is CASSQRIGSGWRDTQYF. DNA for the CDR3: TGTGCCAGCAGCCAGCGGATCGGGTCGGGATGGAGAGATACGCAGTATTTT.

The genes are TRBV19 and TRBJ2-7, with 9 bases that match TRBD1. Germline V gene lookup returns CDR1 LNHDA and CDR2 SQIVND (reference sequence). J lost 5 bases, V lost 5 bases, and 7 bases had no gene match. The CDR3 has 14 residues. CDR3 region: CASSPRDRAHEQYF. The CDR3 DNA sequence: TGTGCCAGTAGTCCGCGGGACAGGGCCCACGAGCAGTACTTC.

The rearrangement links TRBV7-9 to TRBJ2-1; 7 bases line up with TRBD2. CDR1 is SEHNR, CDR2 FQNEAQ, per germline (reference sequence). This CDR3 spans 15 amino acids. V was pared by 5 bases and J by 12 bases, with 16 bases of the junction left unmatched. The CDR3 loop is CASSPDPLAAGWQFF. DNA for the CDR3: TGTGCCAGCAGCCCCGACCCTCTAGCGGCGGGGTGGCAGTTCTTC.

The chain links TRBV19 to TRBJ2-1; 11 nucleotides agree with TRBD2. The germline gives CDR1 LNHDA, CDR2 SQIVND (reference sequence). After removal of 5 bases from V and 6 bases from J, the junction contained 6 bases not matched to a gene. This CDR3 contains 15 residues. CDR3 coding DNA: TGTGCCAGTAGTCGGACTAGCGGGTTTCTCAATGAGCAGTTCTTC. Translating it yields CASSRTSGFLNEQFF. Based on the CDR3 plus reference TRBV19 and TRBJ2-1, the full variable domain is DGGITQSPKYLFRKEGQNVTLSCEQNLNHDAMYWYRQDPGQGLRLIYYSQIVNDFQKGDIAEGYSVSREKKESFPLTVTSAQKNPTAFYLCASSRTSGFLNEQFFGPGTRLTVL.

This chain joins TRBV28 and TRBJ1-6, with 7 nucleotides matching TRBD1. This CDR3 contains 14 residues. The trim removed 5 bases at V and 7 bases at J, leaving 5 bases unmatched. Per germline, CDR1 MDHEN and CDR2 SYDVKM. The CDR3 coding sequence is TGTGCCAGCAGTAACGACAGGGTGAATTCACCCCTCCACTTT. The encoded protein is CASSNDRVNSPLHF.

This sequence joins TRBV7-8 and TRBJ2-7; D might be TRBD2 (7 bases). The V gene's germline CDR1 is SGHVS and CDR2 FQNEAQ. The CDR3 contains 18 residues. Trimming cost V 1 base and J 4 bases, with 23 bases left between them. CDR3 DNA sequence: TGTGCCAGCAGCTTAGGGGGCGGGGGCAGCGGAGACCTTTACGAGCAGTACTTC. Its translation is CASSLGGGGSGDLYEQYF. Looking up the rest from reference TRBV7-8 and TRBJ2-7 gives the full variable domain: GAGVSQSPRYKVAKRGQDVALRCDPISGHVSLFWYQQALGQGPEFLTYFQNEAQLDKSGLPSDRFFAERPEGSVSTLKIQRTQQEDSAVYLCASSLGGGGSGDLYEQYFGPGTRLTVT.

V usage is TRBV10-3 and J usage is TRBJ2-1; D is possibly TRBD1 or TRBD2 (5 bases each). V lost 3 bases and J lost 7, with 19 bases in between. This CDR3 comprises 16 residues. Per the germline V gene, CDR1 is ENHRY and CDR2 is SYGVKD. The CDR3 DNA reads as TGTGCCATCAGTGAAGGGACCGTCGGAGTAGGTAATGAGCAGTTCTTC. Translation: CAISEGTVGVGNEQFF.

A single count supports this clone. The rearrangement links TRBV28 to TRBJ2-7; 11 bases fit TRBD2. J lost 3 bases, V lost 3 bases, and 10 bases had no gene match. This CDR3 is built from 17 residues. Germline lookup yields CDR1 MDHEN and CDR2 SYDVKM. The CDR3 spells CASSFTIAGGSHYEQYF. For the CDR3, the DNA is TGTGCCAGCAGTTTCACAATAGCGGGAGGGTCCCACTACGAGCAGTACTTC.